The 22 T cell receptor beta chains in this list originate from one sample, sequenced in a study of T cell repertoires in cytomegalovirus infection. One entry per CDR3 protein, called by TCRdb with MiXCR from the reads. This sample has under 120,000 distinct CDR3 sequences, with around 45% found just once. Their recognized antigens are unknown. The material was CD8+ T cells from cultured PBMCs, obtained from culture after CMV antigen stimulation. These receptors were taken from a human donor in good health (CMV status not recorded). Some clones in this sample may be carry-over from other donors' samples.

This clonotype was found once. The rearrangement links TRBV6-4 to TRBJ2-1; 11 nucleotides agree with TRBD1. Trimming took 4 bases from V and 9 from J; bases not matched to a gene: 2. The CDR3 length is 13 residues. Germline V lookup: CDR1 MRHNA, CDR2 SNTAGT. This chain's CDR3 is CASSAGQGGEQFF. The CDR3 DNA follows: TGTGCCAGCAGTGCGGGACAGGGGGGTGAGCAGTTCTTC.

The rearrangement links TRBV7-8 to TRBJ1-1; D call uncertain. The V end lost 4 bases, the J end lost 1 base, and 19 bases lay between the germline ends. Germline V lookup: CDR1 SGHVS, CDR2 FQNEAQ. The CDR3 has 17 residues. CDR3 sequence: CASSSDDGGVGNTEAFF. The CDR3 DNA reads TGTGCCAGCAGCTCAGACGATGGTGGGGTGGGGAACACTGAAGCTTTCTTT. The full variable domain, in which reference TRBV7-8 and TRBJ1-1 provide the parts outside the CDR3, is GAGVSQSPRYKVAKRGQDVALRCDPISGHVSLFWYQQALGQGPEFLTYFQNEAQLDKSGLPSDRFFAERPEGSVSTLKIQRTQQEDSAVYLCASSSDDGGVGNTEAFFGQGTRLTVV.

This clonotype appeared a few times. This chain joins TRBV24-1 and TRBJ2-1, with D maybe TRBD2 (6 bases). CDR3 length: 13 residues. V was shortened by 7 bases and J by 4 bases, with 10 bases between the two germline ends. Germline CDR1 KGHDR, CDR2 SFDVKD. CDR3 loop: CATSLADYNEQFF. The CDR3 nucleotides read TGTGCCACCAGCTTAGCGGATTACAATGAGCAGTTCTTC.

This chain joins TRBV19 and TRBJ1-1; D is perhaps TRBD1 (5 bases). Germline loops: CDR1 LNHDA, CDR2 SQIVND (reference sequence). The CDR3 has 14 residues. V gave up 3 bases and J gave up 0 bases, with 8 bases separating them. This CDR3 is CASSMRGVNTEAFF. The CDR3 DNA reads TGTGCCAGTAGTATGAGAGGGGTGAACACTGAAGCTTTCTTT.

This clonotype has at least ten counts. The chain links TRBV4-1 to TRBJ2-1; D uncertain. The V end was cut by 4 bases, the J end by 8 bases, with 15 bases between. Germline V gene lookup returns CDR1 MGHRA and CDR2 YSYEKL. The CDR3 loop spans 14 amino acids. This CDR3 reads CASSPNTPTDEQFF. The DNA for the CDR3 is TGCGCCAGCAGCCCTAATACCCCTACGGATGAGCAGTTCTTC.

This chain uses TRBV7-2 with TRBJ2-5; D call uncertain. This CDR3 has 14 residues. V was clipped by 4 bases and J by 5 bases, with 14 bases between them. Germline V gives CDR1 SGHTA, CDR2 FQGNSA. The CDR3 spells CASSWHRRGETQYF. The CDR3, as DNA: TGTGCCAGCAGCTGGCACCGCCGTGGGGAGACCCAGTACTTC.

This clonotype was seen only once. The rearrangement links TRBV12-3 or TRBV12-4 to TRBJ2-1; 8 bases are shared with TRBD2. The CDR3 has 14 residues. V lost 6 bases to trimming and J lost 8 bases; unmatched junction nucleotides: 9. DNA of the CDR3: TGTGCCAGCAGCTCCGTAACTAGCGGCGATGAGCAGTTCTTC. It is translated as CASSSVTSGDEQFF.

J is TRBJ1-2 and V is TRBV18, with D hard to call. The CDR3 contains 13 residues. Germline V CDR1 and CDR2: KGHSH, LQKENI. The V end was cut by 0 bases, the J end by 3 bases, with 5 bases between. CDR3 residues: CASSPPEDYGYTF. The CDR3 DNA is TGTGCCAGCTCACCACCGGAGGACTATGGCTACACCTTC.

This clonotype was found a few times. The chain couples TRBV5-1 to TRBJ1-2, with D hard to call. Germline CDR1 SGHRS, CDR2 YFSETQ. V lost 1 base and J lost 8, with 9 bases in between. This CDR3 comprises 12 residues. The CDR3 here is CASSLSGHGYTF. The DNA of the CDR3 is TGCGCCAGCAGCTTGTCTGGTCACGGCTACACCTTC.

This chain uses TRBV7-2 with TRBJ2-3, with a possible D match to TRBD1 (5 bases). V dropped 2 bases and J dropped 0 bases, with 12 bases sitting between them. This CDR3 contains 16 residues. Germline assignment: CDR1 SGHTA and CDR2 FQGNSA. In DNA form, the CDR3 reads TGTGCCAGCAGCTTATTCCGACAGCTAAGCACAGATACGCAGTATTTT. Protein: CASSLFRQLSTDTQYF.

The gene calls are TRBV6-8 and TRBJ2-7, with D perhaps matching TRBD1 or TRBD2 (5 bases each). The CDR3 consists of 16 residues. Germline-derived CDR1 and CDR2 are MNHGY and SAAAGT. Trimming took 2 bases from V and 0 from J, leaving 14 bases between them. The CDR3 sequence: CASSYPQRGDSYEQYF. CDR3 nucleotides: TGTGCCAGCAGTTACCCTCAGAGGGGCGACTCCTACGAGCAGTACTTC.

This chain connects TRBV2 to TRBJ1-5; 7 positions match TRBD1. The germline V gene encodes CDR1 SNHLY and CDR2 FYNNEI. The CDR3 runs 15 residues. J gave up 0 bases and V 5 bases, and 4 bases lay outside the gene matches. CDR3 in amino acids: CASSLTGVSNQPQHF. DNA for the CDR3: TGTGCCAGCAGTCTAACAGGGGTTAGCAATCAGCCCCAGCATTTT.

For this clonotype: Compared with germline, one end of the junction differs, possibly owing to a read error. The chain recombines TRBV7-3 with TRBJ1-1; the D is unclear. This CDR3 has 11 amino acids. Per the germline V gene, CDR1 is SGHTA and CDR2 is FQGTGA. CDR3 in DNA: TGTGCCAGCAGCCTAACCCCCGAAGCTTTCTTT. It yields the protein CASSLTPEAFF.

The chain is built from TRBV7-2 and TRBJ2-3; a possible D gene is TRBD2 (7 bases). Looked up from germline, CDR1 is SGHTA and CDR2 is FQGNSA. V was shortened by 8 bases and J by 3 bases, with 15 bases between the two germline ends. The CDR3 is made up of 14 amino acids. CDR3: CASLKGGLTDTQYF. The CDR3 region has the DNA TGTGCCAGCCTAAAGGGGGGGCTTACAGATACGCAGTATTTT.

The V call is TRBV7-2, the J call TRBJ1-1; D uncertain. Trimming removed 8 bases from V and 1 base from J, with 11 bases in between. Germline lookup yields CDR1 SGHTA and CDR2 FQGNSA. The CDR3 runs to 13 residues. The CDR3, as DNA: TGTGCCAGCCTATGGACCGGGAACACTGAAGCTTTCTTT. The encoded protein is CASLWTGNTEAFF.

The genes are TRBV4-1 and TRBJ1-1; unclear D gene. CDR1 is MGHRA, CDR2 YSYEKL, per germline. The CDR3 has 16 residues. V was pared by 0 bases and J by 0 bases, with 11 bases between. The CDR3 region is CASSQEWAGMNTEAFF. The CDR3 DNA follows: TGCGCCAGCAGCCAAGAATGGGCAGGAATGAACACTGAAGCTTTCTTT.

This clonotype appeared many times. The V call is TRBV5-6, the J call TRBJ1-1; the D gene is possibly TRBD1 (6 bases). V lost 5 bases to trimming and J lost 1 base, with 15 bases between them. CDR1 is SGHDT and CDR2 is YYEEEE in the germline V gene. The CDR3 contains 15 residues. The CDR3 region is CASSLRGTTNTEAFF. The DNA for the CDR3 is TGTGCCAGCAGTTTAAGAGGGACAACGAACACTGAAGCTTTCTTT.

This chain uses TRBV7-9 with TRBJ2-1; no clear D gene. Trimming took 2 bases from V and 0 from J, leaving 8 bases between them. The germline V gene has CDR1 SEHNR and CDR2 FQNEAQ (reference sequence). This CDR3 region has 15 residues. CDR3 bases: TGTGCCAGCAGCTTATTACTTTCCTCCTACAATGAGCAGTTCTTC. It is translated as CASSLLLSSYNEQFF. The full variable domain, its missing parts supplied by reference TRBV7-9 and TRBJ2-1, is DTGVSQNPRHKITKRGQNVTFRCDPISEHNRLYWYRQTLGQGPEFLTYFQNEAQLEKSRLLSDRFSAERPKGSFSTLEIQRTEQGDSAMYLCASSLLLSSYNEQFFGPGTRLTVL.

The gene calls are TRBV7-4 and TRBJ2-7; weak D call: TRBD1 (5 bases). The V gene's germline CDR1 is SGHVT and CDR2 SQSDAQ. Trimming pared 3 bases from V and 7 bases from J, leaving 13 bases between. The CDR3 length is 13 residues. CDR3 protein: CASSLGREGEQYF. Written as DNA, the CDR3 is TGTGCCAGCAGCTTGGGCAGGGAAGGAGAGCAGTACTTC.

The chain joins TRBV7-2 to TRBJ1-1; unclear D gene. Germline V gene lookup returns CDR1 SGHTA and CDR2 FQGNSA. The ends were cut back, 5 bases at V and 1 base at J, with 11 bases in the middle. The CDR3 has 14 residues. CDR3 sequence (DNA): TGTGCCAGCAGCATGCCAGGCCAGAACACTGAAGCTTTCTTT. It codes for CASSMPGQNTEAFF.

In this sample, this clonotype turned up a few times. The rearrangement uses TRBV10-3 and TRBJ2-2, with D perhaps TRBD2 (5 bases). V was cut by 10 bases and J by 5 bases, with 11 bases left in between. CDR3 length: 12 residues. The germline V gene has CDR1 ENHRY and CDR2 SYGVKD. CDR3 sequence (DNA): TGTGCCACCACTAGGGATACCGGGGAGCTGTTTTTT. Translated, it gives CATTRDTGELFF.

This clonotype was recorded a few times. This chain uses TRBV12-3 or TRBV12-4 with TRBJ1-2, with D perhaps matching TRBD1 (5 bases). The CDR3 consists of 15 residues. V lost 2 bases and J lost 5, with 15 bases in between. Here the CDR3 reads CASSLPSQGLYGYTF. CDR3 bases: TGTGCCAGCAGTTTACCTTCGCAGGGCTTATATGGCTACACCTTC.